A selection of T cell receptor beta chains follows, all from one sample in a study of blood T cells in healthy people across ages. TCRdb independently ran MiXCR on the 5' RACE reads; one entry per CDR3 protein. Altogether 730,000 or so distinct CDR3 sequences are present, over 40% being singletons, with the ten largest covering approximately 31%. Sequenced: blood. All receptors derive from a man at least 80 years old in good health. CDR3s include the opening cysteine and the closing phenylalanine or tryptophan. Fields, in order: clone size, J gene, D gene, V gene, CDR3 DNA, CDR3 protein. D genes are given only for firm matches. Rows may omit the clone size; those that give it use once, few, many or a size class.

>few|TRBJ1-5|-|TRBV4-2
TGTGCCAGCAGCCTCGTACTCGCCAGTAGCAATCAGCCCCAGCATTTT
CASSLVLASSNQPQHF
>few|TRBJ1-2|-|TRBV6-5
TGTGCCAGCAGGCTACAGGAGAACTATGGCTACACCTTC
CASRLQENYGYTF
>few|TRBJ2-7|TRBD2|TRBV7-2
TGTGCCAGCAGCTTGGCTAGCGGACTTACCTACGAGCAGTACTTC
CASSLASGLTYEQYF
>-|TRBJ1-2|TRBD1|TRBV7-8
TGTGCCAGCAGCACAAGAAGTCCGGGACAGGGGAACTATGGCTACACCTTC
CASSTRSPGQGNYGYTF
>many|TRBJ1-2|-|TRBV12-3/TRBV12-4
TGTGCCAGCAGTTACAATCGTAACTATGGCTACACCTTC
CASSYNRNYGYTF
>-|TRBJ1-5|-|TRBV5-1
TGCGCCAGCAGCTTGGAGGGAATTTTAAATCAGCCCCAGCATTTT
CASSLEGILNQPQHF
>-|TRBJ2-3|TRBD2|TRBV7-9
TGTGCCAGCAGCCAAACCGGGACTAGGCAAACAGATACGCAGTATTTT
CASSQTGTRQTDTQYF
>few|TRBJ1-1|-|TRBV29-1
TGCAGCGTTGTCCAGGGCAATGTGAACACTGAAGCTTTCTTT
CSVVQGNVNTEAFF
>few|TRBJ2-3|TRBD2|TRBV3-1
TGTGCCAGCAGCCAAGATCGGGAGGGAGCGGGTACGCAGTATTTT
CASSQDREGAGTQYF
>few|TRBJ2-1|TRBD2|TRBV7-2
TGTGCCAGCACCGTATCCGGGACTAGCGGGAGAGATGAGCAGTTCTTC
CASTVSGTSGRDEQFF
>few|TRBJ2-7|TRBD2|TRBV20-1
TGCAGTGCACGAGGGACTAGCGGGGACACCTACGAGCAGTACTTC
CSARGTSGDTYEQYF
>-|TRBJ2-3|TRBD1|TRBV20-1
TGCAGTGCTAGAGTAGTAGAGGGGGCTGTTGCAGATACGCAGTATTTT
CSARVVEGAVADTQYF
>-|TRBJ1-2|-|TRBV28
TGTGCCAGCAGTCCCCAAGCCGGGCCAATCTATGGCTACACCTTC
CASSPQAGPIYGYTF
>-|TRBJ1-5|TRBD1|TRBV7-2
TGTGCCAGCAGCGATAGGATAGGGGGCGAACAGCCCCAGCATTTT
CASSDRIGGEQPQHF
>-|TRBJ2-1|-|TRBV20-1
TGCAGTGCCAAGGCGGAGTTGGGGGAGCAGTTCTTC
CSAKAELGEQFF
>-|TRBJ1-2|-|TRBV29-1
TGCAGCGTTGTGCAGGGTCCTAACTATGGCTACACCTTC
CSVVQGPNYGYTF
>-|TRBJ2-1|TRBD2|TRBV28
TGTGCCAGCAGTCCGACTAGCGGGGCAATCAATGAGCAGTTCTTC
CASSPTSGAINEQFF
>-|TRBJ2-7|-|TRBV6-5
TGTGCCAGCGTGGGGCATAACTACGAGCAGTACTTC
CASVGHNYEQYF
>few|TRBJ2-5|TRBD2|TRBV6-2/TRBV6-3
TGTGCCAGCAGTAATCCGGGACTAGCGGGCAGATTACAGGAGACCCAGTACTTC
CASSNPGLAGRLQETQYF
>many|TRBJ2-6|-|TRBV27
TGTGCCAGCAGTATCCGCAGGGCCCCCCACTCTGGGGCCAACGTCCTGACTTTC
CASSIRRAPHSGANVLTF
>-|TRBJ2-1|TRBD1|TRBV6-5
TGTGCCAGCAAACCGGGACAGGGGGCCAATGAGCAGTTCTTC
CASKPGQGANEQFF
>-|TRBJ2-3|TRBD2|TRBV7-2
TGTGCCAACAGCTTACTAGCGGGAATTCCCACAGATACGCAGTATTTT
CANSLLAGIPTDTQYF